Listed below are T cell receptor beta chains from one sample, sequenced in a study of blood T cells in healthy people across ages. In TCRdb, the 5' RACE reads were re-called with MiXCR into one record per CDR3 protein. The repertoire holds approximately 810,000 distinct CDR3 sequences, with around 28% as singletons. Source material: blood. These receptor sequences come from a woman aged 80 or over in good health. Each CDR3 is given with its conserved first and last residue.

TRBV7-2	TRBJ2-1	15	CASSLGGGLWNEQFF
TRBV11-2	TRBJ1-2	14	CASSSPGTGFGYTF
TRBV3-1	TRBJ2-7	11	CSTGQGYEQYF
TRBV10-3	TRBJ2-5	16	CAISESKREVQETQYF
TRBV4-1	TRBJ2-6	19	CASSQKTGGMNSGANVLTF
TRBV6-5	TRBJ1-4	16	CASSYGLGATNEKLFF
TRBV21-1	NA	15	CASSKCNLRGDIQYF
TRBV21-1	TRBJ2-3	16	CASSKSLAGYTDTQYF
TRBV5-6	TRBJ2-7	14	CASTEGGLGYEQYF
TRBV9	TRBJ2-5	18	CASSFSVGGGRTQETQYF
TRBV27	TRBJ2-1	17	CASSLRSGLAGYNEQFF
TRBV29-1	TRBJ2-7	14	CSVEGLGDPYEQYF
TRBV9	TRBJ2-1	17	CASSPYRTSFRIYEQFF
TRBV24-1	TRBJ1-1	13	CATADSMNTEAFF
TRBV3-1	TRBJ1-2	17	CASSQDPPGRNYYGYTF
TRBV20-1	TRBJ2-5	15	CSARGGRGGRETQYF
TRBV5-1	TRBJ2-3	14	CASSTGQYTDTQYF
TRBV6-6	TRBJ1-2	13	CASSYKDSYGYTF
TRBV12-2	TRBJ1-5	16	CASRLALFRVDQPQHF
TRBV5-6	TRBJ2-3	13	CASRDAPTDTQYF
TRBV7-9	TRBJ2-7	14	CASSLTGDGYEQYF
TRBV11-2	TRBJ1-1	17	CASSLYPGTPFATEAFF
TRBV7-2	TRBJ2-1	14	CASSLALQTNEQFF
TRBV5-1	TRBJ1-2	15	CASSAGTGGHYGYTF
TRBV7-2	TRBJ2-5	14	CASSPFGLQETQYF
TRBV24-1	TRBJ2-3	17	CATSIRTGARGTDTQYF
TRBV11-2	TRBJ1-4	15	CATKKVLGNNEKLFF
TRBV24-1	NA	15	CATSDVKGLGETQFF
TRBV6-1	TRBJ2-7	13	CASSEQASGEQYF
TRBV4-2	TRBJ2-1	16	CASSQVDGGTYNEQFF
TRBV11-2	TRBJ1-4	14	CASSLGQSNEKLFF
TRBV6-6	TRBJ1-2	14	CASKGRGVLYGYTF
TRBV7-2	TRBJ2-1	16	CASSLAAGVSYNEQFF
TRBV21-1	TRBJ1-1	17	CASSTARRGRGDTEAFF
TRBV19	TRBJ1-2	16	CASSKIGGQGNYGYTF
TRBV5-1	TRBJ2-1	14	CASSWTSLGNEQFF
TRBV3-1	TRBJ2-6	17	CASSQDDRGGGANVLTF
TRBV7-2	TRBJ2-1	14	CASVAGGPSNEQFF
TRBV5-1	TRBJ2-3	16	CASSLGGGFGTDTQYF
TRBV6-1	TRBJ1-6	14	CASSGGQGRPPLHF
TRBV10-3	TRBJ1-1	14	CAINYEGLNTEAFF
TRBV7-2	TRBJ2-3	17	CASSFSGGPTPTDTQYF
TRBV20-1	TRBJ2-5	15	CSARGRQGTQETQYF
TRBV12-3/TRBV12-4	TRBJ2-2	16	CASSLVPGAGTGELFF
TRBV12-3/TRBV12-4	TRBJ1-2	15	CASSSDSYRVRGYTF
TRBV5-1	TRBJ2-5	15	CASRLGLAGEETQYF
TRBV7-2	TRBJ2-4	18	CASSLGTSGPFAKNIQYF